The 27 T cell receptor beta chains reported below all come from one sample, sequenced in a study of shared clonotypes between healthy human individuals. CD45RO-negative cells were positively selected for CCR7, leaving out terminally differentiated effector memory CD45RA+ cells. The method was immunoSEQ multiplex PCR; TCRdb's version includes in-frame clones alone and lacks a portion of them. This sample has fewer than 850,000 clones; roughly 96% occur once, and the top ten carry less than 0.3%. Sequencing was performed on naive CD8+ T cells sorted from blood. The source of these receptors is a man under 40 in good health.

The rearrangement uses TRBV9 and TRBJ2-5; 10 bases align to TRBD2. The V and J ends lost 4 bases and 1 base, in that order; junction bases with no gene match: 4. Germline CDR1 reads SGDLS; CDR2 reads YYNGEE. The CDR3 sequence is 15 residues long. The CDR3 bases are TGTGCCAGCAGCATCCGGACTAGCGGCCAAGAGACCCAGTACTTC. This gives the protein CASSIRTSGQETQYF. The full variable domain, completed using reference TRBV9 and TRBJ2-5, is DSGVTQTPKHLITATGQRVTLRCSPRSGDLSVYWYQQSLDQGLQFLIQYYNGEERAKGNILERFSAQQFPDLHSELNLSSLELGDSALYFCASSIRTSGQETQYFGPGTRLLVL.

V usage is TRBV23-1 and J usage is TRBJ2-3; D gene uncertain. TRBV23-1 is noted as an ORF with a role that remains uncertain. The germline V and J ends were trimmed by 2 bases and 2 bases, with 5 bases remaining between them. The CDR3 sequence is 13 residues long. The CDR3 sequence: CASSQGITDTQYF. Written as DNA, the CDR3 is TGCGCCAGCAGTCAAGGAATCACAGATACGCAGTATTTT.

The V and J genes are TRBV7-2 and TRBJ2-1; TRBD2 aligns across 7 bases. Trimming removed 1 base from V and 8 bases from J; junction bases left unmatched: 11. The CDR3 contains 16 residues. Germline-derived CDR1 and CDR2 are SGHTA and FQGNSA. CDR3: CASSLDGGSGRDEQFF. The DNA for the CDR3 is TGTGCCAGCAGCTTAGACGGCGGGAGCGGTCGGGATGAGCAGTTCTTC.

The V gene is TRBV28, the J gene TRBJ2-1, with TRBD2 matching 13 bases. CDR3 length: 15 residues. Germline V CDR1 and CDR2: MDHEN, SYDVKM. After removal of 4 bases from V and 8 bases from J, the junction contained 5 bases not matched to a gene. CDR3 region: CASSSLAGGPDEQFF. CDR3 coding DNA: TGTGCCAGCAGTTCACTAGCGGGAGGGCCCGATGAGCAGTTCTTC.

This clone appeared once. This chain links TRBV7-9 with TRBJ1-2; D might be TRBD1 (5 bases). The V and J ends lost 7 bases and 0 bases respectively, with 15 bases between them. Germline assignment: CDR1 SEHNR and CDR2 FQNEAQ (reference sequence). The CDR3 length is 15 residues. The CDR3 spells CASIPGSDSNYGYTF. The CDR3 bases are TGTGCCAGCATCCCAGGGTCCGATTCTAACTATGGCTACACCTTC.

The chain recombines TRBV19 with TRBJ1-2; the D is unclear. The CDR3 has 12 amino acids. Per the germline V gene, CDR1 is LNHDA and CDR2 is SQIVND (reference sequence). The V and J ends lost 0 bases and 5 bases respectively, with 4 bases between them. In DNA, the CDR3 is TGTGCCAGTAGTATAGATAAGTATGGCTACACCTTC. Amino acids: CASSIDKYGYTF.

The chain carries TRBV4-3 and TRBJ2-1; TRBD2 matches at 8 bases. The ends lost 4 bases at V and 5 bases at J; junction bases unmatched: 7. CDR1 and CDR2 (germline): LGHNA, YSLEER. The CDR3 loop spans 15 amino acids. The CDR3 loop is CASSPTSGRNNEQFF. In DNA, the CDR3 is TGCGCCAGCAGCCCCACTAGCGGCAGAAACAATGAGCAGTTCTTC.

The chain recombines TRBV6-1 with TRBJ2-3; the match to TRBD2 covers 7 bases. V lost 2 bases and J lost 2; bases outside the gene matches: 10. The germline V gene encodes CDR1 MNHNS and CDR2 SASEGT. The CDR3 runs 17 residues. This CDR3 is CASSEWAAGLYTDTQYF. In DNA, the CDR3 is TGTGCCAGCAGTGAATGGGCAGCGGGGCTTTACACAGATACGCAGTATTTT.

The J gene is TRBJ2-2, the V gene TRBV6-5; a possible D gene is TRBD1 (5 bases). V was clipped by 6 bases and J by 5 bases, with 10 bases between them. Germline CDR1 is MNHEY and CDR2 is SVGAGI. CDR3 length: 13 amino acids. CDR3 coding DNA: TGTGCCAGCAGCACGCACAGGACCGGGGAGCTGTTTTTT. Translating gives CASSTHRTGELFF.

The V and J genes are TRBV4-1 and TRBJ2-1; 10 positions agree with TRBD2. Trimming cost V 1 base and J 10 bases; bases outside gene matches: 1. This CDR3 region has 13 residues. Germline V CDR1 and CDR2: MGHRA, YSYEKL. The CDR3 is CASSQGTSGEQFF. CDR3 coding DNA: TGCGCCAGCAGCCAAGGGACTAGCGGAGAGCAGTTCTTC.

The chain combines TRBV4-3 with TRBJ2-1, with D uncertain. CDR1 is LGHNA and CDR2 is YSLEER in the germline V gene. CDR3 size: 21 residues. The ends were cut back, 0 bases at V and 5 bases at J, with 29 bases in the middle. The CDR3 spells CASSQDPTSINSKVADNEQFF. CDR3 coding DNA: TGCGCCAGCAGCCAAGATCCCACTTCGATAAATTCTAAAGTCGCGGACAATGAGCAGTTCTTC.

V gene TRBV7-9 combines with J gene TRBJ2-5, with a weak D call TRBD1 (5 bases). The CDR3 is made up of 16 amino acids. CDR1 and CDR2 from the germline V gene are SEHNR and FQNEAQ (reference sequence). Trimming cost V 5 bases and J 1 base, with 17 bases left between them. Here the CDR3 reads CASSVLGLTVQETQYF. For the CDR3, the DNA is TGTGCCAGCAGCGTCCTCGGTTTGACAGTCCAAGAGACCCAGTACTTC.

The gene calls are TRBV29-1 and TRBJ2-6; maybe TRBD1 (6 bases). The V end was cut by 0 bases, the J end by 2 bases, with 17 bases between. This CDR3 region has 18 residues. Germline assignment: CDR1 SQVTM and CDR2 ANQGSEA. The CDR3 DNA reads TGCAGCGTTGAAGAACGGGACATCGGATTAACTGGGGCCAACGTCCTGACTTTC. Translation gives CSVEERDIGLTGANVLTF.

The rearrangement uses TRBV28 and TRBJ2-1, with TRBD2 matching 10 bases. V was clipped by 3 bases and J by 8 bases; unmatched bases: 4. Germline CDR1 and CDR2: MDHEN and SYDVKM. CDR3 length: 14 amino acids. The CDR3 protein is CASSLVLAGDEQFF. The CDR3 bases are TGTGCCAGCAGTTTGGTTCTAGCGGGAGATGAGCAGTTCTTC.

The V and J genes are TRBV29-1 and TRBJ2-3; perhaps TRBD1 as D (5 bases). V lost 6 bases and J 0 bases, leaving 19 bases between the germline ends. Germline V gene sequence: CDR1 SQVTM, CDR2 ANQGSEA. The length of the CDR3 is 16 residues. The CDR3: CSVNGPTGPSTDTQYF. CDR3 nucleotides: TGCAGCGTGAACGGACCCACAGGTCCTAGCACAGATACGCAGTATTTT.

This sequence joins TRBV6-6 and TRBJ1-1; TRBD1 matches 7 bases. The ends lost 5 bases at V and 4 bases at J; junction bases unmatched: 7. This CDR3 is built from 14 residues. Germline CDR1 is MNHNY and CDR2 is SVGAGI (reference sequence). The CDR3 nucleotides read TGTGCCAGCAGTCAGGACAGGAGGCTCACTGAAGCTTTCTTT. It translates to CASSQDRRLTEAFF.

The chain combines TRBV7-9 with TRBJ2-7; D unclear. This CDR3 is 16 amino acids long. The germline CDR1 and CDR2 sequences are SEHNR and FQNEAQ (reference sequence). Trimming removed 1 base from V and 3 bases from J, with 16 bases in between. The CDR3 spells CASSLGIAGMSYEQYF. The CDR3 nucleotides are TGTGCCAGCAGCTTAGGAATTGCAGGTATGAGCTACGAGCAGTACTTC.

The chain recombines TRBV7-9 with TRBJ2-3, with 8 bases aligning to TRBD2. The germline CDR1 and CDR2 sequences are SEHNR and FQNEAQ (reference sequence). V trimming: 2 bases; J trimming: 2 bases; junction bases outside the gene matches: 3. The CDR3 contains 15 residues. The CDR3 sequence is CASSLLAGHTDTQYF. CDR3 coding DNA: TGTGCCAGCAGCTTACTAGCGGGCCACACAGATACGCAGTATTTT.

The rearrangement uses TRBV7-9 and TRBJ2-6; D is possibly TRBD1 (6 bases). CDR1 and CDR2 from the germline V gene are SEHNR and FQNEAQ (reference sequence). The CDR3 is 17 residues long. V was cut by 5 bases and J by 0 bases, with 14 bases left in between. The CDR3 DNA follows: TGTGCCAGCAGCGCCAACAGGGCCCGCTCTGGGGCCAACGTCCTGACTTTC. It translates to CASSANRARSGANVLTF.

This sequence joins TRBV7-8 and TRBJ2-1; D is unclear. The CDR3 loop spans 15 amino acids. In germline, CDR1 is SGHVS, CDR2 FQNEAQ. Trimming took off 5 bases at V and 0 bases at J, with 11 bases between the two ends. The CDR3 DNA is TGTGCCAGCAGCCCTCCCGCGGTCTCCTACAATGAGCAGTTCTTC. Its protein is CASSPPAVSYNEQFF. Full variable domain (rest looked up from reference TRBV7-8 and TRBJ2-1): GAGVSQSPRYKVAKRGQDVALRCDPISGHVSLFWYQQALGQGPEFLTYFQNEAQLDKSGLPSDRFFAERPEGSVSTLKIQRTQQEDSAVYLCASSPPAVSYNEQFFGPGTRLTVL.

The genes are TRBV7-9 and TRBJ2-1; D gene unclear. Trimming left V 5 bases short and J 7 bases short, with 6 bases between. Germline CDR1 reads SEHNR; CDR2 reads FQNEAQ (reference sequence). This CDR3 region has 11 residues. The CDR3 here is CASSTENEQFF. For the CDR3, the DNA is TGTGCCAGCAGCACTGAGAATGAGCAGTTCTTC.

The chain combines TRBV9 with TRBJ2-1; no reliable D call. CDR1 is SGDLS, CDR2 YYNGEE, per germline. The V gene lost 4 bases and the J gene lost 4 bases, with 24 bases spanning the gap. The CDR3 has 18 amino acids. The CDR3 coding sequence is TGTGCCAGCAGCTCCCCCGGTTCCCTAGGGCAACATTACAATGAGCAGTTCTTC. Residues: CASSSPGSLGQHYNEQFF.

The chain couples TRBV7-8 to TRBJ1-3; tentatively, D is TRBD1 (6 bases). The CDR3 length is 17 residues. Germline V gene lookup returns CDR1 SGHVS and CDR2 FQNEAQ. Trimming left V 1 base short and J 0 bases short, with 13 bases between. CDR3 DNA: TGTGCCAGCAGCTTAGAGGGGGGCCGATTCTCTGGAAACACCATATATTTT. This translates into CASSLEGGRFSGNTIYF. Combining the CDR3 with reference TRBV7-8 and TRBJ1-3 gives the whole variable domain GAGVSQSPRYKVAKRGQDVALRCDPISGHVSLFWYQQALGQGPEFLTYFQNEAQLDKSGLPSDRFFAERPEGSVSTLKIQRTQQEDSAVYLCASSLEGGRFSGNTIYFGEGSWLTVV.

V and J are TRBV29-1 and TRBJ2-1, with TRBD2 matching 14 bases. There are 17 residues in the CDR3. Germline V CDR1 and CDR2: SQVTM, ANQGSEA. After removal of 4 bases from V and 4 bases from J, the junction contained 9 bases not matched to a gene. As DNA, the CDR3 is TGCAGCGTTGTTGGACTAGCGGGAGGCAAGCCTTACAATGAGCAGTTCTTC. It is translated as CSVVGLAGGKPYNEQFF.

V gene TRBV28 combines with J gene TRBJ1-4; perhaps TRBD1 as D (5 bases). This CDR3 spans 14 amino acids. V was pared by 5 bases and J by 8 bases, with 15 bases between. Germline CDR1 reads MDHEN; CDR2 reads SYDVKM. CDR3 coding DNA: TGTGCCAGCAGTACAGGTTTGGAAGCCGAAAAACTGTTTTTT. Encoded protein: CASSTGLEAEKLFF.

CDR3 DNA sequence: TGTGCCAGCACCTTTGAACCTTTGAATCCTTTCTTT. Translated: CASTFEPLNPFF. The chain couples TRBV7-9 to TRBJ1-1; D call uncertain. The V and J ends lost 7 bases and 12 bases respectively, with 18 bases between them. In germline, CDR1 is SEHNR, CDR2 FQNEAQ (reference sequence). The CDR3 is 12 amino acids.

J is TRBJ2-1 and V is TRBV4-1; 11 positions match TRBD2. With 2 bases clipped from V and 6 bases from J, the junction kept 3 bases outside the gene matches. The CDR3 consists of 15 residues. The germline CDR1 and CDR2 sequences are MGHRA and YSYEKL. The chain's CDR3 is CASSQTSGRGNEQFF. DNA for the CDR3: TGCGCCAGCAGCCAAACTAGCGGGAGAGGCAATGAGCAGTTCTTC.